A single sample gave rise to the 16 T cell receptor beta chains below, sequenced in a study of CD8 T cells in ankylosing spondylitis (dated 2017 in TCRdb). Preparation of the library involved 5' RACE. The sequencer was an Illumina HiSeq 2500. The public sequencing data were trimmed at Q25 with fastp and processed into clonotypes with MiXCR by TCRdb, which kept only in-frame beta chains. Every distinct CDR3 protein forms one entry, paired with its most common genes and DNA. The sample table contains 670,000 or so distinct CDR3 sequences; only one count was recorded for 15% to 20% of them. In total, the top ten clones hold 15% to 20% of the sample. No antigens are known for them. Overall results and qualifications from the work: Blood from ankylosing spondylitis patients appeared to be characterized by a TCR beta motif composed of about eight highly homologous amino acid variants.

Sequencing used blood, either unsorted or a sorted T cell fraction (not recorded which). Every receptor here comes from a male donor with ankylosing spondylitis.

This clonotype was observed a few times. CDR3 nucleotides: TGTGCCAGCAGCAGACAGGGGGGGACCTACGAGCAGTACTTC. Translating gives CASSRQGGTYEQYF. This chain links TRBV12-3 or TRBV12-4 with TRBJ2-7; 9 bases are a match to TRBD1. Trimming cost V 6 bases and J 2 bases; bases outside gene matches: 5. The CDR3 covers 14 residues.

This chain connects TRBV7-9 to TRBJ2-1; D may be TRBD1 or TRBD2 (5 bases each). In germline, CDR1 is SEHNR, CDR2 FQNEAQ (reference sequence). The V end was cut by 3 bases, the J end by 6 bases, with 12 bases between. CDR3 length equals 14 residues. Written as DNA, the CDR3 is TGTGCCAGCAGCTTGATGGGGGATCTCAATGAGCAGTTCTTC. Translation gives CASSLMGDLNEQFF.

This chain joins TRBV7-9 and TRBJ1-1; D might be TRBD1 (5 bases). Per the germline V gene, CDR1 is SEHNR and CDR2 is FQNEAQ (reference sequence). The CDR3 is 17 amino acids. Trimming took off 5 bases at V and 0 bases at J, with 19 bases between the two ends. Here the CDR3 reads CASSLSGGLIMNTEAFF. In DNA form, the CDR3 reads TGTGCCAGCAGCCTTAGCGGGGGGTTGATCATGAACACTGAAGCTTTCTTT.

In its sample, this clonotype was seen many times. The chain carries TRBV27 and TRBJ2-7, with TRBD2 matching over 12 bases. The J segment lost 4 bases and the V segment lost 6 bases, leaving 4 bases of the junction unmatched. This CDR3 comprises 14 residues. The germline V gene encodes CDR1 MNHEY and CDR2 SMNVEV (reference sequence). The CDR3 loop reads CASRRTSGVYEQYF. CDR3 DNA: TGTGCCAGCAGGCGGACTAGCGGGGTTTACGAGCAGTACTTC.

This clonotype was recorded a few times. The chain links TRBV7-8 to TRBJ2-2; D tentatively fits TRBD1 or TRBD2 (6 bases each). This CDR3 has 17 residues. Trimming left V 1 base short and J 2 bases short, with 14 bases between. CDR1 and CDR2 (germline): SGHVS, FQNEAQ. In DNA, the CDR3 is TGTGCCAGCAGCTTAGGGGGGGACACGGAAAACACCGGGGAGCTGTTTTTT. Translation: CASSLGGDTENTGELFF.

This chain connects TRBV7-9 to TRBJ1-1; D perhaps matches TRBD1 (5 bases). This CDR3 contains 13 residues. Germline V gene data show CDR1 as SEHNR and CDR2 as FQNEAQ (reference sequence). V lost 10 bases, J lost 1 base, and 13 bases lay in between. CDR3 sequence (DNA): TGTGCCACCGGGGGGGTGAGGAACACTGAAGCTTTCTTT. Translating gives CATGGVRNTEAFF.

This clonotype was counted a few times. V usage is TRBV9 and J usage is TRBJ2-3; tentative D call: TRBD2 (6 bases). This CDR3 is 14 amino acids long. Trimming stripped 0 bases from V and 4 bases from J, with 9 bases between. Germline V gives CDR1 SGDLS, CDR2 YYNGEE. CDR3: CASSVGGDSDTQYF. The CDR3 DNA reads TGTGCCAGCAGCGTAGGTGGGGACTCAGATACGCAGTATTTT.

The gene calls are TRBV9 and TRBJ2-2; no reliable D call. This CDR3 has 15 amino acids. The germline gives CDR1 SGDLS, CDR2 YYNGEE. Trimming took 0 bases from V and 3 from J, leaving 9 bases between them. The CDR3 protein is CASSVGAADTGELFF. The CDR3 bases are TGTGCCAGCAGCGTAGGAGCCGCGGACACCGGGGAGCTGTTTTTT.

This chain connects TRBV10-3 to TRBJ2-7; either TRBD1 or TRBD2 may supply D (6 bases each). This CDR3 region has 15 residues. Trimming removed 3 bases from V and 3 bases from J, with 15 bases in between. Germline V CDR1 and CDR2: ENHRY, SYGVKD. CDR3: CAISDRQEGVYEQYF. The CDR3 region has the DNA TGTGCCATCAGTGACCGACAGGAGGGGGTCTACGAGCAGTACTTC.

This clonotype was counted a few times. The rearrangement joins TRBV29-1 to TRBJ2-3, with 8 bases identical to TRBD2. Germline lookup yields CDR1 SQVTM and CDR2 ANQGSEA. The CDR3 runs 13 residues. Unmatched junction bases numbered 12, after V lost 7 bases and J lost 9 bases. The CDR3 here is CSASIAGRRTQYF. CDR3 DNA: TGCAGCGCCAGCATAGCGGGGAGAAGAACGCAGTATTTT.

This clonotype was observed a few times. The chain carries TRBV6-5 and TRBJ2-7; TRBD2 matches at 11 bases. CDR1 and CDR2 (germline): MNHEY, SVGAGI. The CDR3 loop spans 16 amino acids. V shed 0 bases, J shed 2 bases, and the junction held 3 bases outside the gene matches. Written as DNA, the CDR3 is TGTGCCAGCAGTTACTCGAGACTAGCGGGGACCTACGAGCAGTACTTC. The encoded protein is CASSYSRLAGTYEQYF.

The CDR3 bases are TGCGCCAGCAGCTTGCCCGGGCCGCGCGAGCAGTACTTC. It specifies CASSLPGPREQYF. The V gene is TRBV5-1, the J gene TRBJ2-7; D is ambiguous. This CDR3 comprises 13 residues. The germline V gene encodes CDR1 SGHRS and CDR2 YFSETQ. The germline V and J ends were trimmed by 1 base and 6 bases, with 11 bases remaining between them.

This clonotype was found a few times. V is TRBV7-9 and J is TRBJ2-1, with TRBD2 matching 13 bases. This CDR3 contains 16 residues. J was trimmed by 4 bases and V by 5 bases; bases with no gene match: 5. Germline assignment: CDR1 SEHNR and CDR2 FQNEAQ (reference sequence). The CDR3 is CASSPTGLAGYNEQFF. DNA of the CDR3: TGTGCCAGCAGCCCAACGGGACTAGCGGGGTACAATGAGCAGTTCTTC.

The CDR3 reads CASSMGDTIAKNIQYF. CDR3 bases: TGCGCCAGCAGCATGGGAGACACAATAGCCAAAAACATTCAGTACTTC. The chain combines TRBV5-1 with TRBJ2-4; maybe TRBD2 (5 bases). CDR1 is SGHRS and CDR2 is YFSETQ in the germline V gene. Trimming pared 4 bases from V and 0 bases from J, leaving 14 bases between. This CDR3 is 16 amino acids long.

The chain carries TRBV6-2 or TRBV6-3 and TRBJ1-1; D gene unclear. Trimming took 6 bases from V and 8 from J, leaving 13 bases between them. The CDR3 has 12 amino acids. Per the germline V gene, CDR1 is MNHEY and CDR2 is SVGEGT. The DNA of the CDR3 is TGTGCCAGCAGGCGCCCGACATGGGAAGCTTTCTTT. Protein product: CASRRPTWEAFF.

The chain links TRBV4-2 to TRBJ1-5; TRBD1 agrees at 9 bases. The junction had 15 bases not matched to a gene; V was cut back by 3 bases and J by 0 bases. Germline values: CDR1 LGHNA, CDR2 YNFKEQ. This CDR3 has 20 residues. CDR3 sequence (DNA): TGTGCCAGCAGCCATTACTTAAGGACAGGGGTCCGCTATAGCAATCAGCCCCAGCATTTT. It encodes CASSHYLRTGVRYSNQPQHF.